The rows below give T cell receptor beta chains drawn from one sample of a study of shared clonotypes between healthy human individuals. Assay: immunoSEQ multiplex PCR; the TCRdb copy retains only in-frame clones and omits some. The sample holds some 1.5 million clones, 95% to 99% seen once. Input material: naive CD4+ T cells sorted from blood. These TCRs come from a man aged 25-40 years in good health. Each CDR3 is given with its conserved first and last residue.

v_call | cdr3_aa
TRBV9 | CASSAGMNTEAFF
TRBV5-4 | CASSRAGGPGPGELFF
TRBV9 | CASSPGGTYEQYF
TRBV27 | CASSFGAGYTQYF
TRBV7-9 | CASSLGGVRTDTQYF
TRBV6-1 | CASTGTLNTGELFF
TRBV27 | CASSPLGSQTYEQYF
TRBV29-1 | CSVFRLAGGDEQFF
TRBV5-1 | CASSPGSVGVKGDTQYF
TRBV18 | CASSPLGTSTSGNTIYF
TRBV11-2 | CASSRIPGGLPVANEKLFF
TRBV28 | CASRRPGGGEQYF
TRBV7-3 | CASSLTGTEQETQYF
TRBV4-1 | CASSQELAALIEKQFF
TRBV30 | CAWSTYGTGVVSNQPQHF
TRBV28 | CASLAGAPPYNEQFF
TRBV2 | CASSTSGRTYEQYF
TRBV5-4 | CASSLGPPPGQFF
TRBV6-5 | CASAPGQYSYEQYF
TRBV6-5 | CASSSPMARRGNEQFF
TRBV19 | CASSIGAGANTGELFF
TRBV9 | CASSPHRDGETQYF
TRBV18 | CASSPLAGASTDTQYF
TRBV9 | CASSEAGQGRYGYTF
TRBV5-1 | CASSPGQGSGNTIYF
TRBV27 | CASSFVASGSLGTGELFF
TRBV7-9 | CASNKGQVGLKNIQYF
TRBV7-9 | CASEAGVYSDTQYF
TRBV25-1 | CASSVRDPAYEQYF
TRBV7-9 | CASSKGNPLEQYF
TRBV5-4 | CASSLRGQGGEQYF
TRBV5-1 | CASSLGTSGISPYEQYF
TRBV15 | CATSSRLAGGPDTQYF
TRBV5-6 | CASSLGVGTHYEQYF
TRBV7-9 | CASSVSEEQFF
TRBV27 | CASSPGRSYNEKLFF
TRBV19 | CASSEYQTEAFF
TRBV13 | CASSTRGYEQYF
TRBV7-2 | CASSLEPGANVLTF
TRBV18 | CASSPSGLAGEWGGSDTQYF
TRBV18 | CASSRLYSGRGDEQFF
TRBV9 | CASSVVLAGDAGYNEQFF
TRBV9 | CASSTGPIGEAFF
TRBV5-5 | CASSLETGAGANVLTF
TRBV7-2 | CASSLGLAVDEQFF
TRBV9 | CASSVWGLAGNTDTQYF
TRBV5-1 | CASSPQGAGELFF